This is a list of T cell receptor beta chains from one sample in a study of cytomegalovirus exposure and HLA in healthy donors. Sequencing used immunoSEQ multiplex PCR; TCRdb keeps in-frame clones, though not all of them. This sample has 200,000 or so clones; over 65% occur once, and the top ten carry roughly a sixth. The sample taken for sequencing was PBMCs. The receptors derive from a man between 35 and 55 years old in good health and CMV-seronegative. CDR3s include the opening cysteine and the closing phenylalanine or tryptophan. The order of the fields is V gene, J gene, D gene, clone size, CDR3 DNA, CDR3 protein. A D gene is named only where the DNA matches it firmly. Expanded clones are given a class, and other clones once, few, many or no size at all.

TRBV30	TRBJ1-1	TRBD1	.	TGTGCCTGGAAGGGACAGGGGGCCACTGAAGCTTTCTTT	CAWKGQGATEAFF
TRBV12-5	TRBJ1-2	TRBD1	.	TGTGCTAGTGGTTTGGGGCAGGGGGCACCCTATGGCTACACCTTC	CASGLGQGAPYGYTF
TRBV5-3	TRBJ2-7	.	once	TGTGCCAGAAGCCTGGGTGAGTACGAGCAGTACTTC	CARSLGEYEQYF
TRBV11-2	TRBJ2-5	TRBD2	.	TGTGCCAGCAGCCGACTAGCGGGAGGGCAAGAGACCCAGTACTTC	CASSRLAGGQETQYF
TRBV28	TRBJ1-2	TRBD1	.	TGTGCCAGCAGGCATACAGGGGGGGGGAGCTATGGCTACACCTTC	CASRHTGGGSYGYTF
TRBV6-1	TRBJ2-7	TRBD1	.	TGTGCCAGCAGTGGGGGACAGGGCCGCTCCTACGAGCAGTACTTC	CASSGGQGRSYEQYF
TRBV9	TRBJ1-6	TRBD1	.	TGTGCCAGCAGCTGGGGACAGGACTATAATTCACCCCTCCACTTT	CASSWGQDYNSPLHF
TRBV19	TRBJ1-1	.	.	TGTGCCAGTAGTGAGAATGTGAACACTGAAGCTTTCTTT	CASSENVNTEAFF
TRBV7-6	TRBJ2-7	TRBD2	once	TGTGCCAGCAGCTTCCTAGCGGCGCACTACGAGCAGTACTTC	CASSFLAAHYEQYF
TRBV2	TRBJ2-1	TRBD2	.	TGTGCCAGCAGTGAGGGTGGCGGGGGGACCTACAATGAGCAGTTCTTC	CASSEGGGGTYNEQFF
TRBV19	TRBJ1-1	.	few	TGTGCCAGTAGTATACAGGGGAACACTGAAGCTTTCTTT	CASSIQGNTEAFF
TRBV7-9	TRBJ1-4	.	.	TGTGCCAGCAGCCCCGGACAAAGCAAAAATGAAAAACTGTTTTTT	CASSPGQSKNEKLFF
TRBV2	TRBJ1-3	.	few	TGTGCCAGCAGCGCGAAGGGGGTATCGATGACTGGAAACACCATATATTTT	CASSAKGVSMTGNTIYF
TRBV27	TRBJ2-3	.	.	TGTGCCAGCAGTCCCTTGGTTTGGGCCCCAGATACGCAGTATTTT	CASSPLVWAPDTQYF
TRBV5-5	TRBJ1-1	.	.	TGTGCCAGCAGTAGTGGGCTACACACTGAAGCTTTCTTT	CASSSGLHTEAFF
TRBV15	TRBJ1-5	TRBD1	.	TGTGCCACCAGCAGACAGGGGGCGAGCAATCAGCCCCAGCATTTT	CATSRQGASNQPQHF
TRBV6-5	TRBJ1-2	.	.	TGTGCCAGCAGTGCCCAGACTAACTATGGCTACACCTTC	CASSAQTNYGYTF
TRBV15	TRBJ2-3	TRBD1	.	TGTGCCACCAGCAGGGACAGGGCCACAGATACGCAGTATTTT	CATSRDRATDTQYF
TRBV6-6	TRBJ2-5	.	.	TGTGCCACCCAGCCGTCAGGCCAAGAGACCCAGTACTTC	CATQPSGQETQYF
TRBV28	TRBJ1-1	.	.	TGTGCCAGCACCCTCCCGGGCGGGCAAGCTTTCTTT	CASTLPGGQAFF
TRBV27	TRBJ1-5	TRBD1	once	TGTGCCAGCAGTCCAACAGGGGGCAGAAATCAGCCCCAGCATTTT	CASSPTGGRNQPQHF